This TCR beta chain was captured in a study of CD8+CD57+ T cells in acquired aplastic anemia. Study in general: Sorting CD4+ and CD8+ cells gave DNA averaging about 3.3 ug. On average, healthy donors gave about 10.8 million reads for CD4+ cells.

The V end was cut by 3 bases, the J end by 1 base, with 9 bases between. The CDR3 sequence is 14 residues long. CDR1 and CDR2 (germline): SGHTA, FQGNSA. The use of genomic DNA as template underpinned the TCR beta VDJ and CDR3 profiling. Using its own MiXCR run on the reads, TCRdb lists one record per CDR3 protein. The data contain 400,000 to 450,000 distinct CDR3 sequences, about two thirds of them singletons. General study findings and limits: Patients and controls were found to share approximately 31 CD8+ CDR3 sequences.

This clonotype showed up many times. What it binds is not known. This chain uses TRBV7-2 with TRBJ1-1; a weak D match, TRBD1 (5 bases). The specimen sequenced was sorted CD4+, CD8+, or CD8+CD57+ T cells (not recorded which) from PBMCs. The receptor was derived from a human donor in good health, serving as a control. Here the CDR3 DNA reads TGTGCCAGCAGCTTTAGTAGGGGGAACACTGAAGCTTTCTTT. This sequence encodes CASSFSRGNTEAFF. The full variable domain, rest sourced from reference TRBV7-2 and TRBJ1-1, is GAGVSQSPSNKVTEKGKDVELRCDPISGHTALYWYRQSLGQGLEFLIYFQGNSAPDKSGLPSDRFSAERTGGSVSTLTIQRTQQEDSAVYLCASSFSRGNTEAFFGQGTRLTVV.